Listed below are T cell receptor beta chains from one sample, sequenced in a study of T cell repertoires and Cas9 in healthy adults. Sequencing was performed with immunoSEQ multiplex PCR; in TCRdb, only in-frame clones are kept and a portion is missing. The data contain some 15,000 clones, approximately 89% of them singletons. The source material was Tregs (CD4+, CD25+, CD127-, CD137-, CD154-) from PBMCs; culture status not recorded. The receptors were sampled from a human donor in good health. The CDR3 runs from the conserved cysteine through the conserved F or W. Fields, in order: CDR3 protein, CDR3 DNA, V gene, clone size, D gene, J gene. A D gene is named only where the DNA matches it firmly. Clone size is given for some rows only: seen once, a few or many times, or a class if the clone is expanded.

cdr3_aa: CASSLRLAGGGGETQYF
cdr3_nt: TGTGCCAGCAGCCTTCGACTAGCGGGGGGCGGAGGGGAGACCCAGTACTTC
v_call: TRBV14
clone_size: .
d_call: TRBD2
j_call: TRBJ2-5

cdr3_aa: CASSLGGMSGYTF
cdr3_nt: TGTGCCAGCAGCTTAGGGGGTATGAGCGGCTACACCTTC
v_call: TRBV7-7
clone_size: .
d_call: .
j_call: TRBJ1-2

cdr3_aa: CASSDGVDYNEQFF
cdr3_nt: TGTGCCAGCAGTGACGGTGTTGACTACAATGAGCAGTTCTTC
v_call: TRBV2
clone_size: .
d_call: .
j_call: TRBJ2-1

cdr3_aa: CASRRSGTVSTDTQYF
cdr3_nt: TGCGCCAGCAGACGGTCCGGGACTGTTAGCACAGATACGCAGTATTTT
v_call: TRBV5-1
clone_size: .
d_call: .
j_call: TRBJ2-3

cdr3_aa: CASSATGSSYNEQFF
cdr3_nt: TGTGCCAGCAGCGCAACAGGGAGCTCCTACAATGAGCAGTTCTTC
v_call: TRBV11-3
clone_size: .
d_call: .
j_call: TRBJ2-1

cdr3_aa: CASSTSRVSSGNTIYF
cdr3_nt: TGTGCCAGCAGCACAAGTAGGGTTTCCTCTGGAAACACCATATATTTT
v_call: TRBV7-8
clone_size: .
d_call: .
j_call: TRBJ1-3

cdr3_aa: CASSPEGGETEAFF
cdr3_nt: TGTGCCAGCTCACCGGAAGGGGGGGAAACTGAAGCTTTCTTT
v_call: TRBV18
clone_size: .
d_call: .
j_call: TRBJ1-1

cdr3_aa: CAWSPRGRRNQPQHF
cdr3_nt: TGTGCCTGGAGTCCCAGGGGGCGTCGCAATCAGCCCCAGCATTTT
v_call: TRBV30
clone_size: .
d_call: TRBD1
j_call: TRBJ1-5

cdr3_aa: CASSLKGRNTEAFF
cdr3_nt: TGTGCCAGCAGCTTAAAGGGTCGTAACACTGAAGCTTTCTTT
v_call: TRBV7-2
clone_size: .
d_call: .
j_call: TRBJ1-1

cdr3_aa: CASSFVDTQYF
cdr3_nt: TGTGCCAGCAGCTTCGTAGATACGCAGTATTTT
v_call: TRBV11-2
clone_size: .
d_call: .
j_call: TRBJ2-3

cdr3_aa: CASSVQDRADSPLHF
cdr3_nt: TGTGCCAGTAGTGTCCAGGACAGGGCAGATTCACCCCTCCACTTT
v_call: TRBV19
clone_size: few
d_call: TRBD1
j_call: TRBJ1-6